This TCR beta chain was sequenced in a study of glioma-infiltrating T cells. Whole-study context: Before surgery, glioma patients received dexamethasone for at most six days.

J was trimmed by 0 bases and V by 3 bases; bases with no gene match: 1. The CDR3 is 13 residues long. CDR1 and CDR2 from the germline V gene are SQVTM and ANQGSEA. TCR alpha and beta CDR3 regions were amplified from RNA using iRepertoire nested multiplex PCR. Input was 100-400 ng of tissue mRNA or PBMC total RNA. TCRdb re-analysed the multiplex PCR reads in MiXCR, keeping a single row per CDR3 protein. The profile shows 300,000 to 450,000 distinct CDR3 sequences, more than 35% of them singletons. Source material: glioma tissue, nonneoplastic brain tissue, or PBMCs (not recorded which). This receptor was taken from a human donor with low-grade glioma or glioblastoma, undergoing nonglioma brain surgery, or in good health (not recorded which). The V call is TRBV29-1, the J call TRBJ1-1; 7 nucleotides agree with TRBD1. The CDR3 nucleotides are TGCAGCGTTGAGGGACAGATGAACACTGAAGCTTTCTTT. This gives the protein CSVEGQMNTEAFF.